This T cell receptor beta chain was retrieved from a study of blood T cell repertoires in COVID-19. CDR1 and CDR2 (germline): SGHAT, FQNNGV. The CDR3 totals 14 residues. V lost 3 bases and J lost 6, with 13 bases in between. Profiling relied on immunoSEQ multiplex PCR, and the TCRdb table lists in-frame clones only, not all of them. The data show about 180,000 clones, over 75% seen once. Input material: peripheral blood. This sequence originates from an elderly woman with acute or convalescent COVID-19. The gene calls are TRBV11-2 and TRBJ2-3; D might be TRBD1 (6 bases). Here the CDR3 reads CASSFRGADDTQYF. CDR3 nucleotides: TGTGCCAGCAGCTTCAGGGGCGCGGACGATACGCAGTATTTT.